One and the same sample provided the 8 T cell receptor beta chains below, sequenced in a study of regulatory T cells in long-lasting Graves disease (dated by TCRdb to 2020 to 2022). Preparation of the library involved multiplex PCR. The instrument was an Illumina HiSeq 4000. CDR3 regions were amplified by Arm-PCR with iRepertoire HTBI primers to construct TCR beta libraries. TCRdb cleaned the public reads at Q25 with fastp, built clones with MiXCR and kept in-frame beta chains. A single entry per CDR3 protein holds the most common genes and DNA from its merged rows. In this sample the table shows around 460,000 distinct CDR3 sequences, 20% to 25% of which occur a single time. Jointly, the top ten make up around 13% of the sample. What this sample's time point label stands for: persistent/refractory GD, antithyroid drugs over 5 years with positive TRAb. RNA was extracted from PBMCs in TRIzol for both TCR sequencing and RNA sequencing.

Sequencing used peripheral blood mononuclear cells (PBMCs), obtained when the disease was refractory, from a patient treated with antithyroid drugs. The receptors here all came from a female donor with Graves disease.

The chain's CDR3 is CASSQEAGLIEQYF. The CDR3 DNA reads as TGCGCCAGCAGCCAAGAAGCGGGGTTGATCGAGCAGTACTTC. The chain couples TRBV4-3 to TRBJ2-7; 7 nucleotides agree with TRBD2. Germline assignment: CDR1 LGHNA and CDR2 YSLEER. J gave up 6 bases and V 0 bases, and 5 bases lay outside the gene matches. The CDR3 covers 14 residues.

This clonotype came up many times. The chain combines TRBV3-2 with TRBJ2-7. TRBV3-2 is a listed pseudogene. The CDR3 runs to 12 residues. CDR3 protein: CASRGTSYEQYF. CDR3 coding DNA: TGTGCCAGCAGGGGCACCTCCTACGAGCAGTACTTC.

This clonotype showed up just a few times. V and J are TRBV3-1 and TRBJ2-1, with TRBD2 matching 8 bases. Germline loops: CDR1 LGHDT, CDR2 YNNKEL (reference sequence). This CDR3 is 15 amino acids long. V gave up 6 bases and J gave up 6 bases; unmatched junction bases: 10. CDR3 sequence: CASRTSGGVGNEQFF. The DNA of the CDR3 is TGTGCCAGCAGAACCTCGGGGGGGGTAGGCAATGAGCAGTTCTTC.

For this clonotype: Given a much more abundant clone one base away, this may be a read error. The chain couples TRBV6-2 or TRBV6-3 to TRBJ2-7; D gene ambiguous. The CDR3 totals 11 residues. CDR1 and CDR2 (germline): MNHEY, SVGEGT. The CDR3: CVSSDLYEQYF. In DNA, the CDR3 is TGTGTCAGCAGTGACCTCTACGAGCAGTACTTC.

This clonotype came up many times. This sequence joins TRBV28 and TRBJ2-7; TRBD1 or TRBD2 may be the D gene (6 bases each). Trimming cost V 4 bases and J 2 bases, with 12 bases left between them. Germline V lookup: CDR1 MDHEN, CDR2 SYDVKM. The CDR3 totals 14 residues. DNA for the CDR3: TGTGCCAGCAGTTATCAGGGGACTGCCTACGAGCAGTACTTC. Its protein is CASSYQGTAYEQYF.

This clonotype has more than one count but fewer than ten. The genes are TRBV6-1 and TRBJ1-2, with D maybe TRBD1 (5 bases). The CDR3 has 14 residues. The V and J ends lost 6 bases and 1 base respectively, with 12 bases between them. CDR1 and CDR2 (germline): MNHNS, SASEGT. CDR3 in DNA: TGTGCCAGCAGCACTCCGACAGATAACTATGGCTACACCTTC. This translates into CASSTPTDNYGYTF.

This clonotype was detected ten times or more. V gene TRBV6-2 or TRBV6-3 combines with J gene TRBJ1-1; a weak D match, TRBD1 (6 bases). V was pared by 2 bases and J by 4 bases, with 11 bases between. The CDR3 contains 14 residues. Germline V gives CDR1 MNHEY, CDR2 SVGEGT. The CDR3 DNA follows: TGTGCCAGCAGTTACAGGGGGTCGGGCACTGAAGCTTTCTTT. Its protein is CASSYRGSGTEAFF.

This clonotype appeared a few times. This chain connects TRBV4-1 to TRBJ2-5; D gene unclear. This CDR3 contains 15 residues. CDR1 is MGHRA, CDR2 YSYEKL, per germline. Trimming took 3 bases from V and 0 from J, leaving 11 bases between them. CDR3 nucleotide sequence: TGCGCCAGCAGCCAGACTTTGGGTAACCAAGAGACCCAGTACTTC. Its translation is CASSQTLGNQETQYF.